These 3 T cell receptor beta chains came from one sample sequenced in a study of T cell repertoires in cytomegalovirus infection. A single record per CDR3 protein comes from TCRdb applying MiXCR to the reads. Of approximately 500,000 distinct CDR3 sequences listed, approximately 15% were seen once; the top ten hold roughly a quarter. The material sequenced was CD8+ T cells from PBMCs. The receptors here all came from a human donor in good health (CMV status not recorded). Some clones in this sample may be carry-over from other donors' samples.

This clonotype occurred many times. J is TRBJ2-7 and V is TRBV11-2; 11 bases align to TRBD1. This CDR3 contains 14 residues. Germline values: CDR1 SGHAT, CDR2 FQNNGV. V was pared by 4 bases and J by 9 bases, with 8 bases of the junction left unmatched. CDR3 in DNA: TGTGCCAGCAGCTCGGCCGGGACAGGGGGGTGGCAGTACTTC. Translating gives CASSSAGTGGWQYF.

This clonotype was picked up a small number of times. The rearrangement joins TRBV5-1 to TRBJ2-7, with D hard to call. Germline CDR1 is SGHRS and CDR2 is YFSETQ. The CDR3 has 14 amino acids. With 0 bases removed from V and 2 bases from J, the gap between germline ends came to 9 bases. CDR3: CASSLGGPAYEQYF. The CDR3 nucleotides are TGCGCCAGCAGCTTGGGGGGTCCCGCCTACGAGCAGTACTTC.

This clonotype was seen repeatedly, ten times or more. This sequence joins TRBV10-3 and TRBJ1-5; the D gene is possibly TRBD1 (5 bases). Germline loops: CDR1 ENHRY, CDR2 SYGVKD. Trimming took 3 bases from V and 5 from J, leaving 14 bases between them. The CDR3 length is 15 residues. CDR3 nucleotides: TGTGCCATCAGTGACAGGGTAGAAGGGCATCAGCCCCAGCATTTT. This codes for CAISDRVEGHQPQHF.